These T cell receptor beta chains were read from a single sample in a study of T-cell reconstitution after alpha-beta-depleted transplantation in children. TCRdb itself ran the PCR reads through MiXCR, one entry per CDR3 protein. The sample lists roughly 16,000 distinct CDR3 sequences; under 15% were seen once. Sequenced material: PBMCs, mostly from graft donor cells, taken 180 days after TCRalphabeta/CD19-depleted stem cell transplant. All receptors derive from a boy younger than two who had a stem cell transplant for Wiskott-Aldrich syndrome, so the T cells may come from the graft donor. Each CDR3 is given with its conserved first and last residue. Fields, in order: D gene, clone size, J gene, V gene, CDR3 protein, CDR3 DNA. D genes are given only for firm matches. Expanded clones get a size class; other rows say once, few or many, or leave the size out.

D gene: TRBD2; clone size: many; J gene: TRBJ2-7; V gene: TRBV5-1; CDR3 protein: CASSLYGRDEQYF; CDR3 DNA: TGCGCCAGCAGCTTGTACGGGAGGGACGAGCAGTACTTC
D gene: -; clone size: few; J gene: TRBJ1-1; V gene: TRBV5-1; CDR3 protein: CASSLPGGFPEAFF; CDR3 DNA: TGCGCCAGCAGCTTGCCCGGGGGCTTCCCTGAAGCTTTCTTT
D gene: TRBD1; clone size: few; J gene: TRBJ2-5; V gene: TRBV5-1; CDR3 protein: CASSPGTGVETQYF; CDR3 DNA: TGCGCCAGCAGCCCTGGGACAGGGGTTGAGACCCAGTACTTC
D gene: -; clone size: many; J gene: TRBJ2-3; V gene: TRBV7-8; CDR3 protein: CASSFVPGRTDTQYF; CDR3 DNA: TGTGCCAGCAGCTTCGTCCCAGGACGAACAGATACGCAGTATTTT
D gene: -; clone size: -; J gene: TRBJ2-1; V gene: TRBV20-1; CDR3 protein: CSAPTNYNEQFF; CDR3 DNA: TGCAGTGCCCCGACTAACTACAATGAGCAGTTCTTC
D gene: TRBD1; clone size: many; J gene: TRBJ2-1; V gene: TRBV18; CDR3 protein: CASSPTGGSPNEQFF; CDR3 DNA: TGTGCCAGCTCACCGACAGGGGGATCCCCCAATGAGCAGTTCTTC
D gene: TRBD2; clone size: many; J gene: TRBJ2-7; V gene: TRBV5-1; CDR3 protein: CASSSGLADIYEQYF; CDR3 DNA: TGCGCCAGCAGCTCGGGACTAGCGGACATCTACGAGCAGTACTTC
D gene: -; clone size: many; J gene: TRBJ2-2; V gene: TRBV5-1; CDR3 protein: CASSLALGSTGELFF; CDR3 DNA: TGCGCCAGCAGCTTGGCCCTTGGGAGTACCGGGGAGCTGTTTTTT
D gene: TRBD2; clone size: few; J gene: TRBJ2-7; V gene: TRBV4-2; CDR3 protein: CASSQDPGTSAYEQYF; CDR3 DNA: TGTGCCAGCAGCCAAGATCCCGGGACTAGCGCCTACGAGCAGTACTTC
D gene: -; clone size: many; J gene: TRBJ1-1; V gene: TRBV5-1; CDR3 protein: CASRPATENTEAFF; CDR3 DNA: TGCGCCAGCAGACCTGCGACAGAGAACACTGAAGCTTTCTTT
D gene: TRBD1; clone size: -; J gene: TRBJ1-3; V gene: TRBV6-1; CDR3 protein: CASRGRTGRSGNTIYF; CDR3 DNA: TGTGCCAGCAGAGGCCGGACAGGACGCTCTGGAAACACCATATATTTT
D gene: -; clone size: many; J gene: TRBJ2-3; V gene: TRBV10-3; CDR3 protein: CAIKEGVGDTQYF; CDR3 DNA: TGTGCCATCAAAGAAGGGGTGGGGGATACGCAGTATTTT
D gene: -; clone size: -; J gene: TRBJ2-1; V gene: TRBV5-1; CDR3 protein: CASSLDPTWAYNEQFF; CDR3 DNA: TGCGCCAGCAGCTTGGACCCGACTTGGGCCTACAATGAGCAGTTCTTC
D gene: TRBD2; clone size: few; J gene: TRBJ2-7; V gene: TRBV5-1; CDR3 protein: CASSLGLAASYEQYF; CDR3 DNA: TGCGCCAGCAGCTTGGGGCTAGCGGCGTCCTACGAGCAGTACTTC
D gene: -; clone size: -; J gene: TRBJ2-7; V gene: TRBV20-1; CDR3 protein: CSARVGPYEQYF; CDR3 DNA: TGCAGTGCCCGAGTGGGTCCTTACGAGCAGTACTTC
D gene: TRBD2; clone size: many; J gene: TRBJ2-5; V gene: TRBV5-1; CDR3 protein: CASSFRSSGVFHGETQYF; CDR3 DNA: TGCGCCAGCAGCTTCCGATCTAGCGGGGTCTTTCACGGAGAGACCCAGTACTTC
D gene: -; clone size: many; J gene: TRBJ2-7; V gene: TRBV15; CDR3 protein: CATSRGSFNTEQYF; CDR3 DNA: TGTGCCACCAGCAGGGGTAGCTTTAACACCGAGCAGTACTTC
D gene: -; clone size: many; J gene: TRBJ1-6; V gene: TRBV12-3/TRBV12-4; CDR3 protein: CASSFGVGSSPLHF; CDR3 DNA: TGTGCCAGCAGTTTCGGGGTAGGGAGTTCACCCCTCCACTTT
D gene: -; clone size: many; J gene: TRBJ2-2; V gene: TRBV5-1; CDR3 protein: CASSPRETGELFF; CDR3 DNA: TGCGCCAGCAGCCCCCGGGAAACCGGGGAGCTGTTTTTT
D gene: TRBD1; clone size: many; J gene: TRBJ2-7; V gene: TRBV18; CDR3 protein: CASSTGQGAYEQYF; CDR3 DNA: TGTGCCAGCTCAACGGGACAGGGGGCCTACGAGCAGTACTTC
D gene: TRBD2; clone size: few; J gene: TRBJ2-1; V gene: TRBV5-1; CDR3 protein: CASSQDLAGVYNEQFF; CDR3 DNA: TGCGCCAGCAGCCAGGATCTAGCGGGAGTCTACAATGAGCAGTTCTTC
D gene: -; clone size: few; J gene: TRBJ2-1; V gene: TRBV18; CDR3 protein: CASSPGRLGGSEQFF; CDR3 DNA: TGTGCCAGCTCACCAGGCAGGTTAGGTGGAAGTGAGCAGTTCTTC
D gene: TRBD1; clone size: few; J gene: TRBJ2-1; V gene: TRBV5-1; CDR3 protein: CASSQPPDRGIYNEQFF; CDR3 DNA: TGCGCCAGCAGCCAACCACCAGACAGGGGTATCTACAATGAGCAGTTCTTC
D gene: -; clone size: many; J gene: TRBJ2-7; V gene: TRBV2; CDR3 protein: CASSYDTEQYF; CDR3 DNA: TGTGCCAGCAGCTATGACACGGAGCAGTACTTC
D gene: -; clone size: few; J gene: TRBJ1-6; V gene: TRBV7-6; CDR3 protein: CASSLMVQGGSPLHF; CDR3 DNA: TGTGCCAGCAGCTTAATGGTACAGGGAGGTTCACCCCTCCACTTT
D gene: TRBD2; clone size: few; J gene: TRBJ2-2; V gene: TRBV20-1; CDR3 protein: CSASTLAQRGTGELFF; CDR3 DNA: TGCAGTGCTAGCACACTAGCGCAAAGGGGCACCGGGGAGCTGTTTTTT